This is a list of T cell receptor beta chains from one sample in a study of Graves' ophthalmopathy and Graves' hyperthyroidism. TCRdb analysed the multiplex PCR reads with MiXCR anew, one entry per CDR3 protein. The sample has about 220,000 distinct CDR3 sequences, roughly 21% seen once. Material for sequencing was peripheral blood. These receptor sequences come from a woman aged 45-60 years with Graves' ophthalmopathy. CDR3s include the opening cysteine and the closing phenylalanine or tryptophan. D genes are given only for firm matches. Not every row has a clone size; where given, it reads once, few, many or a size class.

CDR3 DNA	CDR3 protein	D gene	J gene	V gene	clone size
TGTGTCAGCAGTACCTACAAGAACACTGAAGCTTTCTTT	CVSSTYKNTEAFF	NA	TRBJ1-1	TRBV27	many
TGTGCCAGCAGTCGAGGCCCGGGACAGCCCTACGAGCAGTACTTC	CASSRGPGQPYEQYF	TRBD1	TRBJ2-7	TRBV27	many
TGCAGCGTTGTGCCACCTGGGGGACAGGGAGGTGTTGATACGCAGTATTTT	CSVVPPGGQGGVDTQYF	TRBD1	TRBJ2-3	TRBV29-1	few
TGTGCCAGCAGTCTCCCGGGGGATGTGACTGAAGCTTTCTTT	CASSLPGDVTEAFF	NA	TRBJ1-1	TRBV28	many
TGTGCCAGTTCCCGTGCGGGGCCCGGAGAGACCCAGTACTTC	CASSRAGPGETQYF	NA	TRBJ2-5	TRBV19	few
TGCGCCAGCAGCCAGGTTTCGGGACAGGGGGGGGAGCAGTACTTC	CASSQVSGQGGEQYF	TRBD1	TRBJ2-7	TRBV4-1	few
TGTGCCACCAGCAGAGCGGGGGTGTATGGCTACACCTTC	CATSRAGVYGYTF	NA	TRBJ1-2	TRBV15	many
TGCAGTGCTAGAGTTTGGGCCCTAATCTCAGAGACCCAGTACTTC	CSARVWALISETQYF	NA	TRBJ2-5	TRBV20-1	few
TGTGCCTGGAGTGTCATGACGGTTACTGAAGCTTTCTTT	CAWSVMTVTEAFF	NA	TRBJ1-1	TRBV30	many
TGTGCCAGCAGTCCGCCGGGGACAGGGTTTGTCACTGAAGCTTTCTTT	CASSPPGTGFVTEAFF	TRBD1	TRBJ1-1	TRBV6-5	many
TGTGCCAGTAGAACCAAGGAGGACTATGGCTACACCTTC	CASRTKEDYGYTF	NA	TRBJ1-2	TRBV19	NA
TGTGCCAGCGGGGTTAGGGGGAACACTGAAGCTTTCTTT	CASGVRGNTEAFF	NA	TRBJ1-1	TRBV6-1	many
TGTGCCAGCAGTGAGGGAGGCGGGGCCGGCTACGAGCAGTACTTC	CASSEGGGAGYEQYF	NA	TRBJ2-7	TRBV25-1	many
TGTGCCAGCAGCCAAGTGGGGGGTCGGAGGTTGGTTGGAGAGACCCAGTACTTC	CASSQVGGRRLVGETQYF	NA	TRBJ2-5	TRBV4-2	few
TGCGCCAGCAGCTTACCGCCCGGGACAGGGGGCACCGGGGAGCTGTTTTTT	CASSLPPGTGGTGELFF	TRBD1	TRBJ2-2	TRBV5-1	NA
TGTGCCAGCACTGCTACGGGTGGGGGCAATCAGCCCCAGCATTTT	CASTATGGGNQPQHF	NA	TRBJ1-5	TRBV6-2/TRBV6-3	many
TGTGCCAGCAGTGAACTTTATCTCCAAGCTAACTATGGCTACACCTTC	CASSELYLQANYGYTF	NA	TRBJ1-2	TRBV6-1	NA
TGTGCCACCGGCAGAGGCGGGGAGGCCTACGAGCAGTACTTC	CATGRGGEAYEQYF	NA	TRBJ2-7	TRBV15	many